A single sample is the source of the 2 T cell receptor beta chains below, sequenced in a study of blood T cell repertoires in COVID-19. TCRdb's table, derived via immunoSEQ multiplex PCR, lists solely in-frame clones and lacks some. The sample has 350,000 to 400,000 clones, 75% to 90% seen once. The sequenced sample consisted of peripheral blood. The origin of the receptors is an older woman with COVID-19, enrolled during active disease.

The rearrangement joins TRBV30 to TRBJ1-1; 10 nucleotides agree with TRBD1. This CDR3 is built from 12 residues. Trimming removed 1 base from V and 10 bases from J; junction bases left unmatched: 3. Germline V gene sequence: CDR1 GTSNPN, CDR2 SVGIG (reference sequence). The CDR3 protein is CAWSGQGARAFF. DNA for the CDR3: TGTGCCTGGAGTGGACAGGGGGCGCGAGCTTTCTTT.

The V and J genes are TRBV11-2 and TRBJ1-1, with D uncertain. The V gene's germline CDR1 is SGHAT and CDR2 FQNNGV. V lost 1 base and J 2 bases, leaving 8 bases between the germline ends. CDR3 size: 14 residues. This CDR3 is CASSLGGENTEAFF. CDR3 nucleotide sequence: TGTGCCAGCAGCTTAGGGGGAGAAAACACTGAAGCTTTCTTT.